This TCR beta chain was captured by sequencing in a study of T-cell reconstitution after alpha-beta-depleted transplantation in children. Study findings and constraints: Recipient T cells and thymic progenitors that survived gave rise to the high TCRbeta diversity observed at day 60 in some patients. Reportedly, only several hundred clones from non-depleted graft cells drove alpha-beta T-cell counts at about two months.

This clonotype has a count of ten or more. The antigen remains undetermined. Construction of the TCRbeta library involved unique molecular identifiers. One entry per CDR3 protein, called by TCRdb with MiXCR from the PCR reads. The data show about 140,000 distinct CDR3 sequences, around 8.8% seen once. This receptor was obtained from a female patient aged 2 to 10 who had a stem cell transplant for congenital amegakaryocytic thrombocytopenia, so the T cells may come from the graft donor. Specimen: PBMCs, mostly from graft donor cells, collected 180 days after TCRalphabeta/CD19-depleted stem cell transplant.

The CDR3 sequence is CATKAKRFGTVLSDTQYF. As DNA, the CDR3 is TGTGCCACCAAAGCGAAAAGGTTTGGTACGGTCCTTTCAGATACGCAGTATTTT. The V call is TRBV11-1, the J call TRBJ2-3; D unclear. This CDR3 comprises 18 residues. V was trimmed by 10 bases and J by 4 bases, leaving 30 bases between them. The germline gives CDR1 SGHAT, CDR2 FQDESV (reference sequence).